This T cell receptor beta chain was sequenced in a study of T-cell memory formation after mild COVID-19. Overall study results and limits: Cross-reactive memory seemingly joined, as some responding clones were found in pre-infection memory. Day 15 to 85 contracting clones showed balanced CD4/CD8; later expanders leaned CD4+. CD4+ contracting clones lay mainly in CM and EM, CD8+ ones in EMRA.

With constant-segment primers, 5'RACE yielded cDNA libraries of TCR alpha and TCR beta that carried sample barcodes and UMIs. TCRdb independently ran MiXCR on the 5' RACE reads; one entry per CDR3 protein. The repertoire includes about 130,000 distinct CDR3 sequences, 15% to 20% of them detected once, and 4% to 6% sits in the top ten. With regard to this clonotype: No antigen is known for it.

The clonotype comes from a man in his late teens or twenties who had mild COVID-19 (a few samples of this study predate the infection). Cell type and time point are not known. The sequenced sample was PBMCs or a T cell subset sorted from them (not recorded which).

The DNA for the CDR3 is TGTGCCAGCAGCTTAGGGCAGGGTAAAGAGCAGTACTTC. Its protein product is CASSLGQGKEQYF. The rearrangement links TRBV7-2 to TRBJ2-7; TRBD1 is a possible D gene (5 bases). CDR3 size: 13 residues. Deletions cut 1 base from V and 7 bases from J, with 11 bases between. The germline CDR1 and CDR2 sequences are SGHTA and FQGNSA.